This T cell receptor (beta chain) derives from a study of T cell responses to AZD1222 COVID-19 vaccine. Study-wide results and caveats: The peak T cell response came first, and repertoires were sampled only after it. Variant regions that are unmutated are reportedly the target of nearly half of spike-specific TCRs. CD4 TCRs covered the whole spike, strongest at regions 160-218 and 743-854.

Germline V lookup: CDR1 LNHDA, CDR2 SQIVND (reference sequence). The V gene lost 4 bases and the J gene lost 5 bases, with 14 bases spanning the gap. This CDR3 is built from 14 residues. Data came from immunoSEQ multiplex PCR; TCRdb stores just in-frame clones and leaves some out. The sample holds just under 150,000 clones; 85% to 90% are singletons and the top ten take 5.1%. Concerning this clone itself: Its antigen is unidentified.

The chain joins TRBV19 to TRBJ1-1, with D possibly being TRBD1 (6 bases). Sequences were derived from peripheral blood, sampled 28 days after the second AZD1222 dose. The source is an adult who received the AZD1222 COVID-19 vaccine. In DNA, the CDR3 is TGTGCCAGTAGTAGAGGACAGATGGGTACTGAAGCTTTCTTT. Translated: CASSRGQMGTEAFF.